What follows are 21 T cell receptor beta chains derived from one specimen sequenced in a study of cytomegalovirus exposure and HLA in healthy donors. Researchers ran the PCR with 60 Vbeta and 13 Jbeta primers. Profiled with immunoSEQ multiplex PCR; TCRdb holds only in-frame clones, not every one. In the table there are 80,000 to 95,000 clones, approximately 79% of which are singletons. The sequenced material came from PBMCs. Every receptor here comes from a female donor in good health and CMV-seronegative.

This chain joins TRBV4-3 and TRBJ2-7; 9 bases match TRBD1. CDR3 length: 16 residues. Germline-derived CDR1 and CDR2 are LGHNA and YSLEER. J was trimmed by 5 bases and V by 1 base; bases with no gene match: 9. Here the CDR3 reads CASSQGSGQGYDEQYF. Here the CDR3 DNA reads TGCGCCAGCAGCCAAGGGTCGGGACAGGGTTACGACGAGCAGTACTTC.

This clone was counted between two and nine times. The rearrangement uses TRBV5-1 and TRBJ2-1; 10 bases are a match to TRBD2. The CDR3 spans 16 residues. Germline CDR1 reads SGHRS; CDR2 reads YFSETQ. V lost 0 bases and J lost 6; bases outside the gene matches: 6. The CDR3 region has the DNA TGCGCCAGCAGCTTGGCCGGGACTAGCGTAATCAATGAGCAGTTCTTC. It is translated as CASSLAGTSVINEQFF. The full variable domain, in which reference TRBV5-1 and TRBJ2-1 provide the parts outside the CDR3, is KAGVTQTPRYLIKTRGQQVTLSCSPISGHRSVSWYQQTPGQGLQFLFEYFSETQRNKGNFPGRFSGRQFSNSRSEMNVSTLELGDSALYLCASSLAGTSVINEQFFGPGTRLTVL.

This chain uses TRBV29-1 with TRBJ2-3, with D perhaps matching TRBD1 (6 bases). The V end lost 0 bases, the J end lost 5 bases, and 21 bases lay between the germline ends. The length of the CDR3 is 17 residues. Germline V CDR1 and CDR2: SQVTM, ANQGSEA. The CDR3 DNA follows: TGCAGCGTTGAAGAAGGGGGTGTCGGGCCTGCTAGAGATACGCAGTATTTT. It yields the protein CSVEEGGVGPARDTQYF.

The V gene is TRBV7-9, the J gene TRBJ2-7; 9 bases align to TRBD1. Germline V CDR1 and CDR2: SEHNR, FQNEAQ (reference sequence). This CDR3 has 14 residues. Trimming cost V 5 bases and J 6 bases; bases outside gene matches: 8. The CDR3 spells CASSAPGQGAEQYF. CDR3 bases: TGTGCCAGCAGCGCACCGGGACAGGGTGCCGAGCAGTACTTC.

The chain employs TRBV5-1 and TRBJ1-2, with TRBD1 identical over 7 bases. This CDR3 has 13 residues. From germline, CDR1 is SGHRS and CDR2 YFSETQ. J gave up 8 bases and V 1 base, and 5 bases lay outside the gene matches. The CDR3 coding sequence is TGCGCCAGCAGCTTGACAGGGGCGGAGGGCTACACCTTC. It codes for CASSLTGAEGYTF.

CDR3 nucleotide sequence: TGTGCCAGCAGCCCCCGGGACAGAGACTACGAGCAGTACTTC. It translates to CASSPRDRDYEQYF. The rearrangement joins TRBV5-4 to TRBJ2-7; TRBD1 matches 7 bases. Trimming at V came to 4 bases and at J to 3 bases, leaving 7 bases not matched to a gene. The CDR3 totals 14 residues. Germline V gene sequence: CDR1 SGHNT, CDR2 YYREEE (reference sequence).

As concerns this clone: This sample includes further DNA sequences coding for the same CDR3. The chain combines TRBV5-6 with TRBJ2-3, with 12 bases lining up with TRBD2. This CDR3 is 15 amino acids long. CDR1 and CDR2 (germline): SGHDT, YYEEEE. The V gene end was trimmed by 0 bases and the J gene end by 6 bases; junction bases not matched to a gene: 2. CDR3 bases: TGTGCCAGCAGCTTGGGACTAGCGGGAGCTGATACGCAGTATTTT. This codes for CASSLGLAGADTQYF.

The gene calls are TRBV7-2 and TRBJ2-5; D might be TRBD2 (7 bases). Germline V gives CDR1 SGHTA, CDR2 FQGNSA. The CDR3 runs 15 residues. Between the trimmed V and J ends, which lost 5 bases and 7 bases, there was a span of 20 bases. In DNA, the CDR3 is TGTGCCAGCAGCCCAGTAGGGGGGGGCTCCTGGACCCAGTACTTC. This gives the protein CASSPVGGGSWTQYF. The whole variable domain, remainder taken from reference TRBV7-2 and TRBJ2-5, is GAGVSQSPSNKVTEKGKDVELRCDPISGHTALYWYRQSLGQGLEFLIYFQGNSAPDKSGLPSDRFSAERTGGSVSTLTIQRTQQEDSAVYLCASSPVGGGSWTQYFGPGTRLLVL.

The chain recombines TRBV6-5 with TRBJ1-2; no definite D call. Germline values: CDR1 MNHEY, CDR2 SVGAGI. Trimming pared 5 bases from V and 8 bases from J, leaving 15 bases between. The CDR3 consists of 13 residues. CDR3 bases: TGTGCCAGCAGTCCATCCTCATTGCGGGGCTACACCTTC. Amino acids: CASSPSSLRGYTF.

V gene TRBV2 combines with J gene TRBJ2-7; 7 bases align to TRBD1. The V gene's germline CDR1 is SNHLY and CDR2 FYNNEI. The CDR3 runs to 14 residues. Trimming cost V 2 bases and J 3 bases; bases outside gene matches: 4. CDR3 region: CASSEQGQYYEQYF. The CDR3 DNA follows: TGTGCCAGCAGTGAACAGGGACAGTACTACGAGCAGTACTTC.

V and J are TRBV7-9 and TRBJ2-6; D may be TRBD1 (5 bases). V gave up 3 bases and J gave up 0 bases, with 9 bases separating them. This CDR3 contains 16 residues. Germline CDR1 SEHNR, CDR2 FQNEAQ (reference sequence). DNA of the CDR3: TGTGCCAGCAGCTTTACAGGAACCTCTGGGGCCAACGTCCTGACTTTC. As protein: CASSFTGTSGANVLTF.

This clone was detected only a few times. The chain is built from TRBV4-3 and TRBJ2-1; 8 nucleotides align to TRBD2. The germline V gene has CDR1 LGHNA and CDR2 YSLEER. The CDR3 has 15 residues. J was trimmed by 6 bases and V by 0 bases; bases with no gene match: 4. This CDR3 reads CASSQEPGGRNEQFF. CDR3 bases: TGCGCCAGCAGCCAAGAGCCGGGGGGGCGCAATGAGCAGTTCTTC.

The CDR3 coding sequence is TGCGCCAGCAGCCTGGACAGGGATAACTATGGCTACACCTTC. It codes for CASSLDRDNYGYTF. V usage is TRBV4-3 and J usage is TRBJ1-2; 8 bases agree with TRBD1. V shed 4 bases and J 1 base; nucleotides not matched to a gene: 2. The CDR3 covers 14 residues. The germline gives CDR1 LGHNA, CDR2 YSLEER.

The V call is TRBV7-8, the J call TRBJ1-2; TRBD1 agrees at 7 bases. CDR1 SGHVS and CDR2 FQNEAQ come from the germline V gene. Trimming cost V 5 bases and J 8 bases; bases outside gene matches: 5. The CDR3 spans 12 residues. CDR3 in DNA: TGTGCCAGCAGCAACAGGGGCGGCGGCTACACCTTC. Protein: CASSNRGGGYTF.

V gene TRBV7-8 combines with J gene TRBJ2-5; D not resolved. The CDR3 covers 10 residues. Germline CDR1 reads SGHVS; CDR2 reads FQNEAQ. Trimming pared 8 bases from V and 5 bases from J, leaving 6 bases between. The CDR3 protein is CASVRETQYF. The CDR3 bases are TGTGCCAGCGTTCGGGAGACCCAGTACTTC.

This sequence joins TRBV4-1 and TRBJ1-2, with 7 bases that match TRBD1. Trimming at V came to 0 bases and at J to 4 bases, leaving 2 bases not matched to a gene. Germline lookup yields CDR1 MGHRA and CDR2 YSYEKL. This CDR3 has 14 residues. The CDR3 nucleotides are TGCGCCAGCAGCCAAGAACAGGGGCCCTATGGCTACACCTTC. Its protein is CASSQEQGPYGYTF.

The chain is built from TRBV9 and TRBJ2-5, with a weak D call TRBD1 (6 bases). Germline V gives CDR1 SGDLS, CDR2 YYNGEE. There are 14 residues in the CDR3. Deletions cut 5 bases from V and 1 base from J, with 12 bases between. In DNA, the CDR3 is TGTGCCAGCAGTCTACAGGGTACCCAAGAGACCCAGTACTTC. Translation: CASSLQGTQETQYF.

The gene calls are TRBV7-2 and TRBJ2-2, with 10 bases identical to TRBD2. The CDR3 consists of 15 residues. Trimming cost V 8 bases and J 4 bases; bases outside gene matches: 7. Germline CDR1 and CDR2: SGHTA and FQGNSA. The DNA of the CDR3 is TGTGCCAGCGGGAGCGGGGGGGCCGGCACCGGGGAGCTGTTTTTT. Its translation: CASGSGGAGTGELFF.

The V gene is TRBV28, the J gene TRBJ2-7; tentative D call: TRBD2 (7 bases). The length of the CDR3 is 15 residues. From germline, CDR1 is MDHEN and CDR2 SYDVKM. V was clipped by 3 bases and J by 1 base, with 13 bases between them. The CDR3 here is CASSLRGQGSYEQYF. The CDR3 DNA follows: TGTGCCAGCAGTTTGCGGGGGCAGGGATCCTACGAGCAGTACTTC.

This rearrangement joins TRBV21-1 to TRBJ1-5. TRBV21-1 is shown as a pseudogene. There are 16 residues in the CDR3. CDR3 residues: CASSSDGLNSNQPQHF. CDR3 coding DNA: TGTGCCAGCAGCAGTGACGGACTTAATAGCAATCAGCCCCAGCATTTT.

The chain carries TRBV25-1 and TRBJ2-1, with TRBD2 as a possible D gene (8 bases). The CDR3 has 16 residues. Between the trimmed V and J ends, which lost 8 bases and 4 bases, there was a span of 21 bases. Germline V gene lookup returns CDR1 MGHDK and CDR2 SYGVNS. CDR3 in amino acids: CASQGRGDRLYNEQFF. CDR3 DNA sequence: TGTGCCAGCCAGGGGCGGGGGGACAGACTGTACAATGAGCAGTTCTTC. The full variable domain, its missing parts supplied by reference TRBV25-1 and TRBJ2-1, is EADIYQTPRYLVIGTGKKITLECSQTMGHDKMYWYQQDPGMELHLIHYSYGVNSTEKGDLSSESTVSRIRTEHFPLTLESARPSHTSQYLCASQGRGDRLYNEQFFGPGTRLTVL.